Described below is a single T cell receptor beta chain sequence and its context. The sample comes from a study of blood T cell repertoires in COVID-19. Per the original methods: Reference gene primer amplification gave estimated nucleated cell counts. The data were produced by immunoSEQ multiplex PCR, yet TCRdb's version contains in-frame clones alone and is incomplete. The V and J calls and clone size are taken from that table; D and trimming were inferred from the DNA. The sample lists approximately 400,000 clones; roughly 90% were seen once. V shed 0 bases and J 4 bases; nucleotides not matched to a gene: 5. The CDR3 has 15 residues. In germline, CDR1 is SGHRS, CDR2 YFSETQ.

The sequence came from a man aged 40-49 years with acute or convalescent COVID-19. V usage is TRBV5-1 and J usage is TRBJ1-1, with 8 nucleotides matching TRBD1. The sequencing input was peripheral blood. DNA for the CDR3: TGCGCCAGCAGCTTGGGGGGAGACAGGGGCACTGAAGCTTTCTTT. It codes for CASSLGGDRGTEAFF. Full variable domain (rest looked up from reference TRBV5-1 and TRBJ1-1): KAGVTQTPRYLIKTRGQQVTLSCSPISGHRSVSWYQQTPGQGLQFLFEYFSETQRNKGNFPGRFSGRQFSNSRSEMNVSTLELGDSALYLCASSLGGDRGTEAFFGQGTRLTVV.